These 25 T cell receptor beta chains were sequenced from one sample in a study of T cell responses to AZD1222 COVID-19 vaccine. Clones were sequenced by immunoSEQ multiplex PCR, and TCRdb holds only the in-frame ones, with some missing. The sample carries some 25,000 clones, around 83% recorded once. The sample here was peripheral blood, taken 28 days after the second AZD1222 dose. All receptors derive from an adult who received the AZD1222 COVID-19 vaccine.

The V gene is TRBV6-5, the J gene TRBJ1-6, with D uncertain. V lost 2 bases to trimming and J lost 8 bases, with 13 bases between them. Germline CDR1 is MNHEY and CDR2 is SVGAGI. The CDR3 extends over 15 amino acids. The CDR3 bases are TGTGCCAGCAGTTACGGTGGACTCGGGGATTCACCCCTCCACTTT. Translation: CASSYGGLGDSPLHF.

The gene calls are TRBV9 and TRBJ1-3; D is unresolved. V was cut by 0 bases and J by 4 bases, with 14 bases left in between. The germline V gene has CDR1 SGDLS and CDR2 YYNGEE. This CDR3 is built from 16 residues. CDR3 sequence reads: CASSVEFLPEGNTIYF. CDR3 in DNA: TGTGCCAGCAGCGTAGAGTTCCTACCCGAAGGAAACACCATATATTTT.

This sequence joins TRBV7-9 and TRBJ2-7; a weak D match, TRBD2 (6 bases). The length of the CDR3 is 13 residues. Germline loops: CDR1 SEHNR, CDR2 FQNEAQ (reference sequence). Trimming stripped 5 bases from V and 5 bases from J, with 13 bases between. The CDR3 protein is CASSVSSAHEQYF. The DNA of the CDR3 is TGTGCCAGCAGCGTCTCTAGCGCCCACGAGCAGTACTTC.

In its sample, this clone was seen once. J is TRBJ2-7 and V is TRBV6-5, with unresolved D. The CDR3 is 14 amino acids. Between the trimmed V and J ends, which lost 6 bases and 3 bases, there was a span of 15 bases. Germline lookup yields CDR1 MNHEY and CDR2 SVGAGI. CDR3 in DNA: TGTGCCAGCAGGCCCCCGGTGGGATTCTACGAGCAGTACTTC. Translation gives CASRPPVGFYEQYF.

The CDR3 DNA sequence: TGCGCCAGCAGCCCCACTGCCATCAGGGGTGGAAACACTGAAGCTTTCTTT. It encodes CASSPTAIRGGNTEAFF. V and J are TRBV4-1 and TRBJ1-1, with D possibly TRBD1 on 6 matching bases. The V and J ends lost 4 bases and 2 bases respectively, with 20 bases between them. The CDR3 runs to 17 residues. Germline assignment: CDR1 MGHRA and CDR2 YSYEKL.

The chain recombines TRBV9 with TRBJ2-2; D remains unclear. The V gene lost 0 bases and the J gene lost 3 bases, with 3 bases spanning the gap. Germline CDR1 reads SGDLS; CDR2 reads YYNGEE. This CDR3 has 13 amino acids. The CDR3: CASSVVYTGELFF. The CDR3 DNA is TGTGCCAGCAGCGTAGTTTACACCGGGGAGCTGTTTTTT.

The chain recombines TRBV5-1 with TRBJ1-2; D may be TRBD1 (5 bases). V lost 0 bases to trimming and J lost 3 bases, with 18 bases between them. CDR1 and CDR2 from the germline V gene are SGHRS and YFSETQ. The CDR3 length is 17 residues. The CDR3 spells CASSLAGVGERDYGYTF. The CDR3 bases are TGCGCCAGCAGCTTGGCCGGCGTGGGGGAAAGGGACTATGGCTACACCTTC.

The chain has TRBV28 and TRBJ1-5, with TRBD1 identical over 11 bases. V lost 3 bases and J lost 2; bases outside the gene matches: 6. This CDR3 region has 17 residues. CDR1 and CDR2 from the germline V gene are MDHEN and SYDVKM. CDR3 DNA: TGTGCCAGCAGTTTGCCGGGACAGGGGGTCCGCAATCAGCCCCAGCATTTT. Encoded protein: CASSLPGQGVRNQPQHF.

The V and J genes are TRBV12-1 and TRBJ2-7; TRBD1, the table's D call, lacks a check against the DNA. TRBV12-1 is shown as a pseudogene. The CDR3 is made up of 16 amino acids. The CDR3 here is CASSPDSVGRTYEQYF. The CDR3 bases are TGTGCCAGCAGCCCCGATTCAGTGGGCAGAACCTACGAGCAGTACTTC.

V and J are TRBV18 and TRBJ2-3; 7 nucleotides agree with TRBD2. CDR1 and CDR2 from the germline V gene are KGHSH and LQKENI. V trimming: 2 bases; J trimming: 0 bases; junction bases outside the gene matches: 8. The CDR3 has 17 residues. CDR3 protein: CASSPGWAGASTDTQYF. The CDR3 DNA sequence: TGTGCCAGCTCACCAGGTTGGGCGGGAGCGAGCACAGATACGCAGTATTTT.

V is TRBV10-3 and J is TRBJ1-4, with D tentatively TRBD1 (6 bases). This CDR3 contains 14 residues. CDR1 and CDR2 (germline): ENHRY, SYGVKD. Deletions cut 6 bases from V and 4 bases from J, with 12 bases between. DNA for the CDR3: TGTGCCATCAGCGGGACATGGGGTAATGAAAAACTGTTTTTT. Translated: CAISGTWGNEKLFF.

The rearrangement uses TRBV11-2 and TRBJ2-5; 10 nucleotides agree with TRBD1. The CDR3 is made up of 14 amino acids. Trimming took 5 bases from V and 4 from J; bases not matched to a gene: 4. CDR1 SGHAT and CDR2 FQNNGV come from the germline V gene. DNA for the CDR3: TGTGCCAGCAGCCATGGACAGGGGGTAGAGACCCAGTACTTC. This translates into CASSHGQGVETQYF. The full variable domain, completed using reference TRBV11-2 and TRBJ2-5, is EAGVAQSPRYKIIEKRQSVAFWCNPISGHATLYWYQQILGQGPKLLIQFQNNGVVDDSQLPKDRFSAERLKGVDSTLKIQPAKLEDSAVYLCASSHGQGVETQYFGPGTRLLVL.

The chain links TRBV30 to TRBJ1-5, with 9 bases aligning to TRBD1. CDR1 and CDR2 from the germline V gene are GTSNPN and SVGIG (reference sequence). This CDR3 has 14 amino acids. J gave up 4 bases and V 3 bases, and 4 bases lay outside the gene matches. The CDR3 region is CAWRGTGYNQPQHF. In nucleotides, the CDR3 is TGTGCCTGGAGAGGGACAGGGTATAATCAGCCCCAGCATTTT.

The chain has TRBV2 and TRBJ1-4; D remains unclear. CDR3 length: 15 residues. V lost 4 bases to trimming and J lost 1 base, with 10 bases between them. Germline V gene data show CDR1 as SNHLY and CDR2 as FYNNEI. The CDR3 DNA is TGTGCCAGCAGTGCCTCCAGGCTAACTAATGAAAAACTGTTTTTT. Protein product: CASSASRLTNEKLFF.

V usage is TRBV15 and J usage is TRBJ1-2; perhaps TRBD1 as D (6 bases). Trimming removed 0 bases from V and 7 bases from J, with 12 bases in between. This CDR3 has 14 residues. The germline V gene has CDR1 LNHNV and CDR2 YYDKDF (reference sequence). CDR3 coding DNA: TGTGCCACCAGCAGAGATATACAGGGTGGTGGCTACACCTTC. It translates to CATSRDIQGGGYTF.

V usage is TRBV2 and J usage is TRBJ2-1; the D gene is possibly TRBD2 (6 bases). V was cut by 1 base and J by 3 bases, with 10 bases left in between. Germline loops: CDR1 SNHLY, CDR2 FYNNEI. The CDR3 sequence is 15 residues long. CDR3 protein: CASSEEGLLYNEQFF. Written as DNA, the CDR3 is TGTGCCAGCAGTGAAGAGGGACTCCTCTACAATGAGCAGTTCTTC.

V is TRBV9 and J is TRBJ2-1; 8 bases match TRBD2. With 2 bases clipped from V and 1 base from J, the junction kept 5 bases outside the gene matches. The germline CDR1 and CDR2 sequences are SGDLS and YYNGEE. The CDR3 sequence is 16 residues long. CDR3 coding DNA: TGTGCCAGCAGCGTGCGGGGGGATGGGTCCTACAATGAGCAGTTCTTC. Translating gives CASSVRGDGSYNEQFF.

V usage is TRBV6-5 and J usage is TRBJ1-2; D not resolved. Trimming removed 7 bases from V and 6 bases from J, with 15 bases in between. CDR3 length: 13 amino acids. CDR1 and CDR2 (germline): MNHEY, SVGAGI. CDR3 nucleotides: TGTGCCAGCAAGAGGGATGTGGCGGATGGCTACACCTTC. Its translation is CASKRDVADGYTF.

The chain uses TRBV10-3 and TRBJ1-4; D remains unclear. The germline V gene encodes CDR1 ENHRY and CDR2 SYGVKD. This CDR3 is 12 amino acids long. The V gene lost 8 bases and the J gene lost 6 bases, with 10 bases spanning the gap. The DNA of the CDR3 is TGTGCCATCCGCACGAATGATGAAAAACTGTTTTTT. Amino acids: CAIRTNDEKLFF.

V is TRBV5-1 and J is TRBJ2-2, with D hard to call. V was shortened by 6 bases and J by 6 bases, with 15 bases between the two germline ends. Germline CDR1 is SGHRS and CDR2 is YFSETQ. This CDR3 spans 14 amino acids. The CDR3 DNA follows: TGCGCCAGCACCTTCGTGCGTGGCGCCGGGGAGCTGTTTTTT. Translation: CASTFVRGAGELFF.

The CDR3 sequence is CASSLVAGQQETQYF. In nucleotides, the CDR3 is TGTGCCAGCAGCTTAGTTGCGGGGCAACAAGAGACCCAGTACTTC. V usage is TRBV7-9 and J usage is TRBJ2-5; maybe TRBD2 (6 bases). V gave up 1 base and J gave up 2 bases, with 11 bases separating them. The CDR3 is made up of 15 amino acids. CDR1 is SEHNR and CDR2 is FQNEAQ in the germline V gene (reference sequence).

The chain uses TRBV19 and TRBJ2-1, with 9 nucleotides matching TRBD2. Germline assignment: CDR1 LNHDA and CDR2 SQIVND (reference sequence). The trim removed 3 bases at V and 12 bases at J, leaving 3 bases unmatched. The CDR3 covers 12 residues. CDR3 in DNA: TGTGCCAGTAGTATCGCGACTAGCGGGCAGTTCTTC. Its translation: CASSIATSGQFF.

This clone has more than one count but fewer than ten. The V gene is TRBV2, the J gene TRBJ2-7, with unresolved D. This CDR3 has 14 amino acids. Germline V gene sequence: CDR1 SNHLY, CDR2 FYNNEI. V dropped 2 bases and J dropped 0 bases, with 8 bases sitting between them. CDR3 protein: CASSEQASSYEQYF. CDR3 nucleotides: TGTGCCAGCAGTGAACAGGCGAGCTCCTACGAGCAGTACTTC. Full variable domain (remainder filled in from reference TRBV2 and TRBJ2-7): EPEVTQTPSHQVTQMGQEVILRCVPISNHLYFYWYRQILGQKVEFLVSFYNNEISEKSEIFDDQFSVERPDGSNFTLKIRSTKLEDSAMYFCASSEQASSYEQYFGPGTRLTVT.

The V call is TRBV2, the J call TRBJ2-5; 11 bases align to TRBD1. The V gene's germline CDR1 is SNHLY and CDR2 FYNNEI. The length of the CDR3 is 16 residues. The V and J ends lost 6 bases and 6 bases, in that order; junction bases with no gene match: 12. The CDR3 nucleotides are TGTGCCAGCAGCGGGGACCCGGGACAGGGGGGACAGACCCAGTACTTC. Residues: CASSGDPGQGGQTQYF.

The V call is TRBV5-1, the J call TRBJ2-5; 7 bases match TRBD2. The trim removed 0 bases at V and 1 base at J, leaving 0 bases unmatched. Germline CDR1 reads SGHRS; CDR2 reads YFSETQ. This CDR3 is 14 amino acids long. CDR3 nucleotides: TGCGCCAGCAGCTTGGGCGGGGGCCAAGAGACCCAGTACTTC. This translates into CASSLGGGQETQYF.